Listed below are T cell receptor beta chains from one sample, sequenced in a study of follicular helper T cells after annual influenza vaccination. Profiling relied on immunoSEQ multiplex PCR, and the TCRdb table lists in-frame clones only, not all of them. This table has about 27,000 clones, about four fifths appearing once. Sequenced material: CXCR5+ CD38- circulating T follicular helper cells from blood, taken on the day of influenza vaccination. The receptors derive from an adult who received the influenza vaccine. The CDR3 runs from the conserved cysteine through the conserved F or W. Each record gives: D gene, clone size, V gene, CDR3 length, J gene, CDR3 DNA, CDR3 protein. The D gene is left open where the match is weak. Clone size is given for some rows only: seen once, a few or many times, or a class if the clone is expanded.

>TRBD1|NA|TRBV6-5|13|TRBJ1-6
TGTGCCAGCAGAATGACAGGGAATTCACCCCTCCACTTT
CASRMTGNSPLHF
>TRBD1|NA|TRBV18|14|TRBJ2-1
TGTGCCAGCTCACCGCGACAGGGAGACAATGAGCAGTTCTTC
CASSPRQGDNEQFF
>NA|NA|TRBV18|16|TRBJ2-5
TGTGCCAGCTCACCACCTAGGCAGGGAAGGCAAGAGACCCAGTACTTC
CASSPPRQGRQETQYF
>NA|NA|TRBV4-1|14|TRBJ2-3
TGCGCCAGCAGCCCGGGGACTCCTCGGGATTGGCAGTATTTT
CASSPGTPRDWQYF
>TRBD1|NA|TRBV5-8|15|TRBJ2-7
TGTGCCAGCAGCTTGGGGGACAGACCCGCGGTGGAGCAGTACTTC
CASSLGDRPAVEQYF
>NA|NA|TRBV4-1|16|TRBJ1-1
TGCGCCAGCAGCCAAGTTTATCTCACCGGTGACACTGAAGCTTTCTTT
CASSQVYLTGDTEAFF
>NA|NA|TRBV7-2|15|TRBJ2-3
TGTGCCAGCAGTTCCGACTACCAGAGCACAGATACGCAGTATTTT
CASSSDYQSTDTQYF
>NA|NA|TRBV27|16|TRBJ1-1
TGTGCCAGCAGGAGGGATGGAGGGGTTGCGAACACTGAAGCTTTCTTT
CASRRDGGVANTEAFF
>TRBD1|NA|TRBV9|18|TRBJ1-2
TGTGCCACTCCTCCTAGCCCGGGACAGGGGGCTCATGGCTATGGCTACACCTTC
CATPPSPGQGAHGYGYTF
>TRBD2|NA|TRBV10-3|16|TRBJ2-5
TGTGCCATCAGTGACCGCCGGGGACTAGCTGATCAGACCCAGTACTTC
CAISDRRGLADQTQYF
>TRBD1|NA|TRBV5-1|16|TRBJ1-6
TGCGCCAGCAGCTTGGGGACAGGGGGCAATAATTCACCCCTCCACTTT
CASSLGTGGNNSPLHF
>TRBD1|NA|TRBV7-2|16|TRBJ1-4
TGTGCCAGCAGTTCGGGACAGGGTATTGCTAATGAAAAACTGTTTTTT
CASSSGQGIANEKLFF
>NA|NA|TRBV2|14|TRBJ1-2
TGTGCCAGCAGTGACAGGGGAGAGGGCTATGGCTACACCTTC
CASSDRGEGYGYTF
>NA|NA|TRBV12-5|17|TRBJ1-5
TGTGCTAGTGGTTTGTCTATATCCCCCCCATCTGCCCAGCCCCAGCATTTT
CASGLSISPPSAQPQHF
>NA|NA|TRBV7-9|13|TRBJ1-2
TGTGCCAGCAGCTCCAGGGCTGACTATGGCTACACCTTC
CASSSRADYGYTF
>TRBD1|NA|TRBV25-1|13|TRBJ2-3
TGTGCCAGCATCCCAGGGGGAACAGATACGCAGTATTTT
CASIPGGTDTQYF
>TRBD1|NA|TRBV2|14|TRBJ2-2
TGTGCCAGCAGGCCGGACAGGGAGGCCGGGGAGCTGTTTTTT
CASRPDREAGELFF
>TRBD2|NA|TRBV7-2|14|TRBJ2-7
TGTGCCAGCAGCACGACTAGCGGGAGCAACGAGCAGTACTTC
CASSTTSGSNEQYF
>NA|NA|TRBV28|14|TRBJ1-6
TGTGCCAGCAGCCGAGCAGGGAAGAATTCACCCCTCCACTTT
CASSRAGKNSPLHF
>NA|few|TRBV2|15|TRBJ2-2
TGTGCCAGCCGGAAGGAGGGTATGAACACCGGGGAGCTGTTTTTT
CASRKEGMNTGELFF
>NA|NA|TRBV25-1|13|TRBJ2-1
TGTGCCAGCAGTGAGGGAGCGAGCAATGAGCAGTTCTTC
CASSEGASNEQFF
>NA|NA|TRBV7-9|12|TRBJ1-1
TGTGCCAGCAGTTCGCAGGGTTATGAAGCTTTCTTT
CASSSQGYEAFF
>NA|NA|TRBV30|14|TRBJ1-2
TGTGCCTGGAAGGTGGGGGGGCGCAGGGATGGCTACACCTTC
CAWKVGGRRDGYTF
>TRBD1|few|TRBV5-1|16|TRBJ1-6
TGCGCCAGCAGCCGGACAGGGAGCTCCTATAATTCACCCCTCCACTTT
CASSRTGSSYNSPLHF
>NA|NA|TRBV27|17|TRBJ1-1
TGTGCCAGCAGTTTAAGGTCGGGCAGGGGAACCCTCACTGAAGCTTTCTTT
CASSLRSGRGTLTEAFF
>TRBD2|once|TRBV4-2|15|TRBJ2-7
TGTGCCAGCAGCCACGGGACTAGCGGAACCTACGAGCAGTACTTC
CASSHGTSGTYEQYF
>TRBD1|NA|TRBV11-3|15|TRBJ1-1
TGTGCCAGCAGCCGCGGAACAGGGGGTGACTCTGAAGCTTTCTTT
CASSRGTGGDSEAFF
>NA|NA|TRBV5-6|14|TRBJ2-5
TGTGCCAGCAGCTTGGCCCAACAGGAAGAGACCCAGTACTTC
CASSLAQQEETQYF
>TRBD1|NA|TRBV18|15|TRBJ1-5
TGTGCCAGCTCAAGACAGGGGGCGAGCAATCAGCCCCAGCATTTT
CASSRQGASNQPQHF
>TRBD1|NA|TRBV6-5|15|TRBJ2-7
TGTGCCAGCAGTTACTCAGACAGGGTGTCATCCGAGCAGTACTTC
CASSYSDRVSSEQYF
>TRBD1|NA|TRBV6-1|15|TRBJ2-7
TGTGCCAGCAGGAAAAACCGGGACAGGGTGGACGAGCAGTACTTC
CASRKNRDRVDEQYF
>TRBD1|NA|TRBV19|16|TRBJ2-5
TGTGCCAGTCCTCCGCCCCGACAGGGGCAACAAGAGACCCAGTACTTC
CASPPPRQGQQETQYF
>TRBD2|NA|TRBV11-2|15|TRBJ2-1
TGTGCCAGCAGCTTAGTGACTAGCGGGTCGAGTGAGCAGTTCTTC
CASSLVTSGSSEQFF
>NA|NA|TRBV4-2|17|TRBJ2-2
TGTGCCAGCAGCCAAGCGTCCGGGGGGCGTCGACCCGGGGAGCTGTTTTTT
CASSQASGGRRPGELFF